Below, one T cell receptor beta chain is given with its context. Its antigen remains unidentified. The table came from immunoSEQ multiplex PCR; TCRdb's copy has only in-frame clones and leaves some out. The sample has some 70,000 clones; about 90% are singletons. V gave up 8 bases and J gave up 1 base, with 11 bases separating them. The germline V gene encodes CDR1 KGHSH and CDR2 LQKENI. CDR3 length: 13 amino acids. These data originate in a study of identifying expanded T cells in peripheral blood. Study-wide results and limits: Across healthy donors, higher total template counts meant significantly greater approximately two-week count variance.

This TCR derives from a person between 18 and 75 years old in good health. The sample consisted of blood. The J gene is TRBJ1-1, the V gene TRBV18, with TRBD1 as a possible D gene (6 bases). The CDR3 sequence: CASEEDRNTEAFF. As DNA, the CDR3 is TGTGCCAGCGAAGAGGACAGGAACACTGAAGCTTTCTTT.